A selection of T cell receptor beta chains follows, all from one sample in a study of Tregs in tolerant kidney transplant recipients. Measured with immunoSEQ multiplex PCR; TCRdb has only the in-frame clones, and not every one. The table shows more than 90,000 clones, with approximately 93% occurring only once. The material sequenced was CD4+ T cells from blood (PBMCs), taken 12 months after the transplant. All receptors derive from a human patient who received a combined kidney and bone marrow transplant. Some T cells may be provided by the graft donor. The CDR3 runs from the conserved cysteine through the conserved F or W. Fields, in order: D gene, J gene, V gene, clone size, CDR3 protein, CDR3 DNA. A D gene is named only where the DNA matches it firmly. The size entry is marked missing in some rows and otherwise reads once, few, many or a size class.

NA | TRBJ2-3 | TRBV7-6 | NA | CASSSQRGDTQYF | TGTGCCAGCAGCTCCCAACGGGGGGATACGCAGTATTTT
TRBD2 | TRBJ2-7 | TRBV11-3 | NA | CASSKGTSVFYEQYF | TGTGCCAGCAGCAAAGGGACTAGCGTGTTCTACGAGCAGTACTTC
NA | TRBJ1-3 | TRBV7-6 | NA | CASSLGVGASSGNTIYF | TGTGCCAGCAGCTTAGGGGTGGGGGCGAGCTCTGGAAACACCATATATTTT
NA | TRBJ1-5 | TRBV30 | NA | CAWSRTVNQPQHF | TGTGCCTGGAGTCGCACAGTCAATCAGCCCCAGCATTTT
TRBD2 | TRBJ2-1 | TRBV4-3 | NA | CASSQSGLAGWDEQFF | TGCGCCAGCAGCCAGTCCGGACTAGCGGGATGGGACGAGCAGTTCTTC
TRBD1 | TRBJ2-7 | TRBV7-9 | NA | CASSVASTGTATYEQYF | TGTGCCAGCAGCGTAGCTTCAACCGGGACAGCTACTTACGAGCAGTACTTC
TRBD2 | TRBJ2-1 | TRBV5-5 | NA | CASSPGTSPGNEQFF | TGTGCCAGCAGCCCCGGGACTAGCCCAGGCAATGAGCAGTTCTTC
NA | TRBJ2-1 | TRBV30 | once | CACLAAPIYNEQFF | TGTGCCTGCCTGGCGGCACCTATATACAATGAGCAGTTCTTC
TRBD1 | TRBJ1-6 | TRBV6-1 | NA | CASSERGQGNSPLHF | TGTGCCAGCAGTGAACGGGGACAGGGTAATTCACCCCTCCACTTT
NA | TRBJ2-2 | TRBV15 | NA | CATSRDRTVNTGELFF | TGTGCCACCAGCAGAGATAGGACAGTGAACACCGGGGAGCTGTTTTTT
TRBD1 | TRBJ2-1 | TRBV6-5 | NA | CASSRGNEQFF | TGTGCCAGCAGCAGGGGGAATGAGCAGTTCTTC
NA | TRBJ1-2 | TRBV5-5 | NA | CASSLWTANYGYTF | TGTGCCAGCAGTTTATGGACAGCTAACTATGGCTACACCTTC
NA | TRBJ2-1 | TRBV14 | NA | CASSQDLSGEQFF | TGTGCCAGCAGCCAAGACCTCTCGGGAGAGCAGTTCTTC
NA | TRBJ1-6 | TRBV19 | NA | CASSIRSLSPLHF | TGTGCCAGTAGTATTCGGTCCCTCTCACCCCTCCACTTT